A single T cell receptor beta chain is shown here with its context. The antigen is undetermined. Primers: 60 Vbeta forward and 13 Jbeta reverse. Study processing details: A follow-up analysis tallied 65 million to 80 million unique TCR beta chains, roughly 9.9 million shared. Libraries were prepared by immunoSEQ multiplex PCR; TCRdb keeps only in-frame clonotypes and omits some of them. Clone size and the V and J calls come from that table; the DNA yielded D and trimming. The sample records some 170,000 clones, around 88% being singletons. This sample was included in a study of cytomegalovirus exposure and HLA in healthy donors. Background on the study: Tens of millions of unique TCR sequences came from HLA-typed donors in an early release.

Study-level points and caveats: Fewer N-insertions than the approximately 680-donor mean were reportedly shown by an Asian-associated ancestry cluster in a later analysis. Some V segments could not be told apart, so they were left out, TRBV6-2 and TRBV6-3 among them.

The germline gives CDR1 MNHEY, CDR2 SMNVEV (reference sequence). V lost 6 bases to trimming and J lost 7 bases, with 19 bases between them. CDR3 length equals 15 residues. The gene calls are TRBV27 and TRBJ2-1, with TRBD2 as a possible D gene (6 bases). Sequencing was done on a sample of PBMCs. This receptor was identified in a woman in her twenties or thirties in good health and CMV-seronegative. CDR3 residues: CASSIAPGTGNEQFF. The CDR3 bases are TGTGCCAGCAGCATAGCCCCGGGGACTGGTAATGAGCAGTTCTTC.